This TCR beta chain is drawn from a study of CD4+ T cells in melanoma. Concerning this clone itself: No antigen is known for it.

Study observations and caveats: A reported correlation linked neoantigen-specific CD4+ T cells to CD8+, macrophage and B cell function. In melanoma, neoantigen-specific CD4+ T cells reportedly differed in differentiation state.

This CDR3 is 14 amino acids long. Germline V CDR1 and CDR2: MNHEY, SMNVEV (reference sequence). Between the trimmed V and J ends, which lost 5 bases and 0 bases, there was a span of 8 bases. Method: immunoSEQ multiplex PCR; TCRdb's copy keeps in-frame clones and lacks some. The data hold more than 12,000 clones, with around four fifths observed a single time. The receptor was derived from a human donor with melanoma. The material sequenced was cells from a culture (not recorded whether cultured in vitro). The chain has TRBV27 and TRBJ2-1; D call uncertain. The CDR3 reads CASSRPSSYNEQFF. CDR3 sequence (DNA): TGTGCCAGCAGTAGGCCTAGCTCCTACAATGAGCAGTTCTTC.